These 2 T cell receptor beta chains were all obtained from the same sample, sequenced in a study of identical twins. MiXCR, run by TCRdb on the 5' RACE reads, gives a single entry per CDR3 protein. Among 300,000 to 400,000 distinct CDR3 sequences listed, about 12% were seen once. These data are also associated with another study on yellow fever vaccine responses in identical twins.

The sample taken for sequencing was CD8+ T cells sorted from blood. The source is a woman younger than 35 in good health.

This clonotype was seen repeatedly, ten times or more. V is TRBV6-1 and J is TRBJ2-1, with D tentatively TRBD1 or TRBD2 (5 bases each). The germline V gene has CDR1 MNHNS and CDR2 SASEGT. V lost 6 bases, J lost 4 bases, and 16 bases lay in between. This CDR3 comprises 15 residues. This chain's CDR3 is CASRDRDLIYNEQFF. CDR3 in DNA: TGTGCCAGCAGGGACCGGGACCTGATATACAATGAGCAGTTCTTC.

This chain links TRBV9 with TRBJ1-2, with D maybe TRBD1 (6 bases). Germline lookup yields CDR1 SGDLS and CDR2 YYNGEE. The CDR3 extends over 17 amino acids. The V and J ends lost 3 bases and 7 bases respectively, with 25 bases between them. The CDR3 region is CASSASVFVIGGFGYTF. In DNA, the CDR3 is TGTGCCAGCAGCGCTTCGGTTTTTGTAATAGGGGGTTTTGGCTACACCTTC.